The TCR beta chain under discussion was sequenced for a study of T-cell reconstitution after alpha-beta-depleted transplantation in children. Unique molecular identifiers were built into the TCRbeta library. One entry per CDR3 protein results from TCRdb running MiXCR on the PCR reads. The repertoire includes a few hundred thousand distinct CDR3 sequences, about 12% of them detected once, and about 5% sits in the top ten. The germline V gene has CDR1 SGHAT and CDR2 FQNNGV. The CDR3 has 17 amino acids. The V gene end was trimmed by 4 bases and the J gene end by 5 bases; junction bases not matched to a gene: 13.

The origin of this receptor is a human donor who donated a stem cell graft to a child with combined immunodeficiency. The rearrangement uses TRBV11-2 and TRBJ2-1; 8 bases line up with TRBD2. Material: PBMCs from the stem cell graft donor, obtained from the stem cell graft. The CDR3 DNA reads as TGTGCCAGCAGCTATAAGCGGGGACTAGTCGACCACAATGAGCAGTTCTTC. This translates into CASSYKRGLVDHNEQFF.